This paragraph covers one T cell receptor (beta chain) sequence. Its antigen remains unidentified. No base qualities exist here, and no much larger clone lies one base off it. The source of the sample is a study of cytomegalovirus exposure and HLA in healthy donors listed by TCRdb under 2017. Concerning the study at large: An earlier analysis of roughly 570 of the donors reported approximately 280 Gb of sequence data and 117 million unique TCR beta sequences obtained from roughly 180 million T cells. Of the roughly 430 genotyped donors, about 80% fell in the genetic ancestry cluster associated with self-reported Caucasian donors. A later genetic analysis took genome-wide SNP genotypes for about 55% of the 666 donors and used that subset as a discovery cohort. Approximately 330 gigabases of sequencing data and 91 million or so unique TCR sequences made up an early release that covered over 550 HLA-typed donors. On average, roughly 240,000 unique TCR beta nucleotide sequences were sequenced per donor among a few hundred genotyped donors of the cohort, with roughly 18% of those sequences being non-productive. To decide whether each TCR beta V gene segment behaved as functional or pseudogenic, an earlier analysis of 587 of the donors relied on high-throughput TCR beta sequencing. The study aimed to test whether cataloging public T cell receptors could reveal signatures of past pathogen exposure. A later analysis re-analyzed previously published TCR beta repertoires from approximately 670 donors and added high-resolution HLA genotyping to study TCR occurrence patterns. All discovery cohort repertoires had been generated using a single sequencing platform. Besides the first cohort of 666 subjects, a separate validation cohort made up of roughly 120 different subjects was used. The study combined high-throughput TCR immunosequencing, statistical association of individual TCRs with disease status, and machine learning to predict cytomegalovirus infection status. Using immunosequencing, the study profiled T cell repertoires from about 610 subjects and related those repertoires to cytomegalovirus serostatus. In the later analysis, no new phenotypic data were used to find candidate immune exposures; instead, reliance was placed on TCR beta sequences and their occurrence across donors. Both class I and class II loci were covered by HLA typing, at four-digit resolution. Donor age, sex, ethnicity and CMV serostatus were compiled alongside the repertoire data. Typing coverage differed by locus: A, B, C, DRB1 and DQB1 were typed in about 620-640 donors, DQA1 in approximately 520, DPA1 in 600 to 610, and DPB1 in 450 to 490. About five DR-DQ haplotypes were treated as single units for association and clustering because of strong linkage in the cohort. General findings and caveats noted by the study authors: The presence/absence analyses assumed that sequencing depth was roughly uniform across donors, and that assumption may not be true. In a later analysis, HLA-associated TCR beta chains showed more clonal expansion and lower generation probabilities than non-associated chains that were equally common. In a later genetic analysis, a missense DCLRE1C variant was associated with V-gene and J-gene trimming of TCR beta chains, and the association was replicated in an independent cohort. In the study, about 150 TCR beta chains were listed as associated with cytomegalovirus. In a later analysis, most CMV-associated TCR beta chains were found to appear HLA-restricted, with HLA associations seemingly driven largely by CMV exposure. The authors suggested that the approach could potentially be generalized to other disease states and immunological phenotypes. Because HLA typing was unavailable for some donors at each locus, only the typed subset was used in association tests. Because counts were too low, under 20 rarely observed V segments, including chromosome 9 orphons, were left out of the earlier analysis of some 640 of the donors. Broadly in line with IMGT annotations, most TCR beta V segments showed up in productive rearrangements about 87% or about 30% of the time in an earlier analysis of approximately 640 of the donors. According to a later analysis, TCR association rates differed among HLA loci, with DRB1 alleles showing the most associated TCRs and HLA-C alleles showing the fewest. According to a later analysis, parvovirus B19, influenza, CMV and Epstein-Barr virus appeared linked to several top co-occurrence clusters. The 87-base-pair reads could not distinguish some IMGT-functional V segments, including TRBV6-2 and TRBV6-3, so those segments were excluded. The only immune exposure information available for the cohort was CMV serostatus. At a false discovery rate of 0.05, a later analysis linked about 17,000 TCR beta sequences to specific HLA alleles. In both the original and validation cohorts, the classifier was reported to diagnose cytomegalovirus status with high specificity and sensitivity. A further reported finding was that TCR beta sequences accurately predicted the HLA-A and HLA-B alleles for most subjects in the first cohort. This cohort had only TCR beta chains sequenced, and the lack of alpha or paired-chain data limited which features could be detected. Linkage disequilibrium might explain the correlated functional status among segregating V segments, but an unknown experimental factor could not be excluded. Three of the identified cytomegalovirus-associated TCR beta chains were confirmed in vitro to be specific for cytomegalovirus antigens. A cluster of highly shared sequence variants was judged likely to be a technical artifact of the sequencing pipeline. Most TCR sequences were seen in very few donors, while some public TCRs were found in many individuals. A later genetic analysis reported fewer N-insertions in productive TCRs among donors in an Asian-associated ancestry cluster than the roughly 690-donor mean. When HLA alleles, especially DR and DQ, strongly co-occurred, attributing TCR associations to individual alleles was difficult.

The germline V gene (reference sequence) provides CDR1 MNHEY and CDR2 SMNVEV. From its cysteine to its phenylalanine, the CDR3 spans 14 amino acids. CDR3 DNA only is kept here, 42 bases in frame from base 1. V sheds 5 bases and J sheds 3 bases, leaving 14 bases between their ends. The library was prepared using the immunoSEQ multiplex PCR assay. The multiplex PCR relied on a mix of 60 forward primers for TCR Vbeta segments and 13 reverse primers for TCR Jbeta segments. A multiplex PCR assay on genomic DNA amplified the CDR3 region of rearranged TCR beta genes. The amplified TCR beta libraries were sequenced on the Illumina HiSeq System as 87-base-pair reads. The source study handled its data this way. A later analysis tallied roughly 76 million unique TCR beta chains across the 660 or so repertoires, and about 12 million of those chains were shared by two or more donors. To remove PCR and sequencing errors, raw reads were error-corrected and collapsed into unique sequences using a nearest-neighbor algorithm that merged closely related sequences. Alignment of CDR3 sequences to IMGT reference sequences was used to assign V, D and J gene segments. For a sequence to be retained, a match of at least six nucleotides to both a V gene segment and a J gene segment was required. A rearrangement counted as productive if the CDR3 had no stop codons and remained in frame with V and J, and every other rearrangement counted as non-productive. CDR3 was defined by IMGT convention, running from the second conserved V-encoded cysteine to the conserved J-encoded phenylalanine. Sequences without an unambiguous match to a single V gene segment were excluded from the earlier analysis of about 600 of the donors. An earlier analysis of 500 to 700 of the donors classified V segments as functional when productive rearrangements were above 56.7% and as segregating when the standard deviation between donors was above 5%. To diagnose cytomegalovirus status from the catalog of TCR beta chain sequences, a statistical classification framework was built. A later analysis assigned V and J genes by comparing TCR nucleotide sequences with IMGT/GENE-DB human TR gene sequences. In a later analysis, CDR3 sequences and most-parsimonious VDJ recombination scenarios were assigned using the TCRdist pipeline. In a later analysis, each TCR beta chain was defined by its CDR3 amino acid sequence together with its V-gene family, and reads lacking a unique V-gene family were excluded. A later analysis removed 500 to 650 highly shared, low-generation-probability nucleotide sequences to deal with suspected cross-contamination and a sequencing artifact. In a later analysis, a clonal expansion index for each public chain was calculated from normalized within-repertoire ranks of inferred template counts. Generation probabilities in a later analysis came from a VDJ recombination model fitted to out-of-frame rearrangements, and those results were checked against IGoR. In a later analysis, TCR-TCR, TCR-HLA and TCR-CMV co-occurrence was scored with hypergeometric tests, and a repertoire-size bias correction was applied to TCR pairs. To estimate false discovery rates, a later analysis permuted the HLA or CMV assignments 20 times. In a later analysis, co-occurring TCRs were grouped using DBSCAN, with TCRdist sequence similarity added in when clustering inside HLA-allele-positive subsets. Repertoires with fewer than 30,000 or more than 120,000 public chains were left out of co-occurrence clustering, as were five repertoires with anomalous nucleotide sharing. This immuneACCESS table, as held by TCRdb, lists in-frame sequences with V and J called but not all clones. Of the missing ones, under half trace to an unresolved V gene in checked studies; the others have no known cause. The DNA was the basis for D and trimming; V, J and clone size are from that table. This sample has some 180,000 clones in its table, and roughly 77% of those were observed once. The ten largest account for 1.9% of the sample.

The cohort consisted of more than 650 healthy bone marrow donors. At the time of sampling, every cohort member was nominally healthy, though immune exposures that went unrecorded were likely present. The donor tested CMV seronegative, placing the donor among the 350 or so seronegative members of the cohort. Every donor gave a peripheral blood sample, and the peripheral blood mononuclear cells from that sample were used for TCR beta sequencing. Genomic DNA extraction from the blood cell samples was performed with the Qiagen DNeasy Blood Extraction Kit. The sequenced sample was PBMCs. The sequence was obtained from a woman in her 30s in good health and CMV-seronegative. The V and J segments used are TRBV27 and TRBJ2-7; a tentative D match to TRBD1 spans 5 bases. Read as DNA, the sequence is TGTGCCAGCAGTGCGACAGTCGAGTACTACGAGCAGTACTTC. The encoded protein is CASSATVEYYEQYF.